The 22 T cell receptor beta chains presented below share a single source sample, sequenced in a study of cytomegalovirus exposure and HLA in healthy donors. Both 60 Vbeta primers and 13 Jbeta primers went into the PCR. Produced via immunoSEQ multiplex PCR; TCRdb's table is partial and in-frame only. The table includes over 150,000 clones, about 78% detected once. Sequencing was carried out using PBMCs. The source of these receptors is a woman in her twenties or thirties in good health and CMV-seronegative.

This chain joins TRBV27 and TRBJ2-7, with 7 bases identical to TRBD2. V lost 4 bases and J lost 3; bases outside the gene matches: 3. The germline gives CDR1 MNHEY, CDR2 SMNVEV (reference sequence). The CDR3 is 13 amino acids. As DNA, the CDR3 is TGTGCCAGCAGTTCGGGACTACTCTACGAGCAGTACTTC. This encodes CASSSGLLYEQYF.

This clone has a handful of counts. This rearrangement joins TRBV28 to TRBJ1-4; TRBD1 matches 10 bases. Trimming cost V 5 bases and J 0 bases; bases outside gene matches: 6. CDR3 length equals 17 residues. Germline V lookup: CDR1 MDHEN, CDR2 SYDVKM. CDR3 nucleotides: TGTGCCAGCAGTGGAGGACAGGGGGGGGCAACTAATGAAAAACTGTTTTTT. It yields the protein CASSGGQGGATNEKLFF.

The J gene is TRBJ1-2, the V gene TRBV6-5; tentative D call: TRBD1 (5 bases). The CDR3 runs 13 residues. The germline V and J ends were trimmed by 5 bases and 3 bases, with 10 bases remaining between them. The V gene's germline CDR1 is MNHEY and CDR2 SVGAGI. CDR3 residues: CASSPREDYGYTF. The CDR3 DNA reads TGTGCCAGCAGTCCCAGGGAAGACTATGGCTACACCTTC.

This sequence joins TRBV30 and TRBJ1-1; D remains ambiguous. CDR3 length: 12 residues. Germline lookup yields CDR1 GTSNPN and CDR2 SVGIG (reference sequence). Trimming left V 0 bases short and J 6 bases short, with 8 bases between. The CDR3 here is CAWSVRGSEAFF. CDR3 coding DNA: TGTGCCTGGAGTGTACGAGGTTCTGAAGCTTTCTTT.

CDR3 nucleotides: TGTGCCAGCAGCCACTCGGGGTGGAATGAAAAACTGTTTTTT. Translation: CASSHSGWNEKLFF. The chain joins TRBV6-1 to TRBJ1-4; D is unresolved. Trimming shortened V by 6 bases and J by 5 bases, and 13 bases separated the two germline ends. Germline loops: CDR1 MNHNS, CDR2 SASEGT. CDR3 length: 14 residues.

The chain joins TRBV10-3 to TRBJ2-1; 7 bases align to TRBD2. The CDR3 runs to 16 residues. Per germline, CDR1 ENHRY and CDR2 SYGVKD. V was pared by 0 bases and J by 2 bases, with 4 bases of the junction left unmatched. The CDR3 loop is CAISESGGSPYNEQFF. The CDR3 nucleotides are TGTGCCATCAGTGAGTCTGGCGGGAGCCCCTACAATGAGCAGTTCTTC.

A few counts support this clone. CDR3 residues: CASSERPSEAFF. The CDR3 DNA sequence: TGTGCCAGCAGTGAACGTCCGAGTGAAGCTTTCTTT. The chain has TRBV6-5 and TRBJ1-1; D uncertain. V was clipped by 5 bases and J by 7 bases, with 11 bases between them. Germline CDR1 MNHEY, CDR2 SVGAGI. This CDR3 comprises 12 residues.

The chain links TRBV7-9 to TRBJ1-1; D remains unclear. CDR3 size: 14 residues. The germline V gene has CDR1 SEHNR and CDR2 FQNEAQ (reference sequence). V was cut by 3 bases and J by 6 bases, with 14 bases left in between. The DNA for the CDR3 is TGTGCCAGCAGCTTGCTTGTAGAACCCGCTGAAGCTTTCTTT. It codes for CASSLLVEPAEAFF.

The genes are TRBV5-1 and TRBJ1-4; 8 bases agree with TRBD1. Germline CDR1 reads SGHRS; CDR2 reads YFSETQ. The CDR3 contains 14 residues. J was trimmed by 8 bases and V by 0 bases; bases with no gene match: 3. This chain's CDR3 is CASSLVRGHEKLFF. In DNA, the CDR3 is TGCGCCAGCAGCTTGGTCAGGGGGCACGAAAAACTGTTTTTT.

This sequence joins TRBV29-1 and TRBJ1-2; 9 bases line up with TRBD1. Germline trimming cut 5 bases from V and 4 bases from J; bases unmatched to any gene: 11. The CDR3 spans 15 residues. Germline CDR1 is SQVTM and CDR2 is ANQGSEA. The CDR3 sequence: CSVPWVSDRGYGYTF. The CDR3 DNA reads TGCAGCGTTCCTTGGGTTTCGGACAGGGGCTATGGCTACACCTTC.

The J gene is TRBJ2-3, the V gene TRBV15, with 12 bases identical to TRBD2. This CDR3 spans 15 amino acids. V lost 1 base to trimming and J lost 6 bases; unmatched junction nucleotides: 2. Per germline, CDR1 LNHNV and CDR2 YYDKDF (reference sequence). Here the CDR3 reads CATSRAGTSGDTQYF. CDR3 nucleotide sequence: TGTGCCACCAGCAGAGCCGGGACTAGCGGGGATACGCAGTATTTT.

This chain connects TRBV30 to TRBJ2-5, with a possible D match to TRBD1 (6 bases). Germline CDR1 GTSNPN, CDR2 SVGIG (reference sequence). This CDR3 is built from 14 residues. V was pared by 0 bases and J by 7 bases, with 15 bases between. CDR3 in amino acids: CAWSVLSAQGTQYF. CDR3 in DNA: TGTGCCTGGAGTGTACTAAGCGCACAGGGGACCCAGTACTTC.

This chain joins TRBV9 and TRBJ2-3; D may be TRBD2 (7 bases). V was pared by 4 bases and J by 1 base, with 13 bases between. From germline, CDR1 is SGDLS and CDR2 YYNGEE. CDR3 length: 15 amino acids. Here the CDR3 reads CASSPGGSRTDTQYF. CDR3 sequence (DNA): TGTGCCAGCAGCCCGGGGGGCTCCCGCACAGATACGCAGTATTTT.

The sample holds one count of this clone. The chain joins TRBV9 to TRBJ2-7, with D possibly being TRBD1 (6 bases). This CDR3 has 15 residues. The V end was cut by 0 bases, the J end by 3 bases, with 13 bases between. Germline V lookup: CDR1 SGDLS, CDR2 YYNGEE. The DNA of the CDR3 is TGTGCCAGCAGCGTAGAGGGGGAGCCCATCTACGAGCAGTACTTC. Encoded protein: CASSVEGEPIYEQYF.

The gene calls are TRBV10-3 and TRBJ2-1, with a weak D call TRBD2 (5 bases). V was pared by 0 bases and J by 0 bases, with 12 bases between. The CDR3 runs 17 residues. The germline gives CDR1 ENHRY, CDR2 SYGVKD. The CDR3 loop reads CAISESEAGSSYNEQFF. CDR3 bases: TGTGCCATCAGTGAGTCGGAGGCCGGTAGCTCCTACAATGAGCAGTTCTTC.

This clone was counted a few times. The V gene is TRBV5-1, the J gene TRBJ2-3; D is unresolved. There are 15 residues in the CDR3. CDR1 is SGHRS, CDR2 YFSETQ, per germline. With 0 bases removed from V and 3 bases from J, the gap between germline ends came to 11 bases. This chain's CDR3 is CASSLAAGRTDTQYF. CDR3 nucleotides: TGCGCCAGCAGCTTGGCCGCCGGTCGGACAGATACGCAGTATTTT. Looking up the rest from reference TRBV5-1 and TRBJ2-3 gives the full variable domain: KAGVTQTPRYLIKTRGQQVTLSCSPISGHRSVSWYQQTPGQGLQFLFEYFSETQRNKGNFPGRFSGRQFSNSRSEMNVSTLELGDSALYLCASSLAAGRTDTQYFGPGTRLTVL.

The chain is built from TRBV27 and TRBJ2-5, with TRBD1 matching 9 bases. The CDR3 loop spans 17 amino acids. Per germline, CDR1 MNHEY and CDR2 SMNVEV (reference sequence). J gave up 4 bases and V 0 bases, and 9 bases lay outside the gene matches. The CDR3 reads CASSLSRGQGKGETQYF. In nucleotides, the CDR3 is TGTGCCAGCAGTTTATCGAGAGGACAGGGGAAGGGAGAGACCCAGTACTTC.

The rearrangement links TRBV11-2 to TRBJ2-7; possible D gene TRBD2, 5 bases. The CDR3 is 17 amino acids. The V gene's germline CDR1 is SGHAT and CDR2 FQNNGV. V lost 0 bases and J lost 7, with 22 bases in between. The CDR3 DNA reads TGTGCCAGCAGCTTAGAGGGTTTCGGGGAATGGTTGGGAGAGCAGTACTTC. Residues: CASSLEGFGEWLGEQYF.

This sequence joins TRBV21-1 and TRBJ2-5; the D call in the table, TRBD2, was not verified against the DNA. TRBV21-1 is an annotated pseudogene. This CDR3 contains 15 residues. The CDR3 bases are TGTGCCAGCAGCAAAGCGCAGGAGGGTCAAGAGACCCAGTACTTC. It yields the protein CASSKAQEGQETQYF.

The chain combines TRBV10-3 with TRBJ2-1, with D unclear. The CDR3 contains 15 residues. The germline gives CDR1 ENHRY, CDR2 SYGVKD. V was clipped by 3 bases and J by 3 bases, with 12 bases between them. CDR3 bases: TGTGCCATCAGTGATTTGGCTGTGGTCTACAATGAGCAGTTCTTC. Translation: CAISDLAVVYNEQFF.

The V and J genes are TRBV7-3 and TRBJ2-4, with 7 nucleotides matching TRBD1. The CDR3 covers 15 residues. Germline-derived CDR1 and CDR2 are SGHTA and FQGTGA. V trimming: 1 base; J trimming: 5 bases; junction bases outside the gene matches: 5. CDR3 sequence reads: CASSLRGDRENIQYF. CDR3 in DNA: TGTGCCAGCAGCTTAAGGGGAGACAGGGAAAACATTCAGTACTTC.

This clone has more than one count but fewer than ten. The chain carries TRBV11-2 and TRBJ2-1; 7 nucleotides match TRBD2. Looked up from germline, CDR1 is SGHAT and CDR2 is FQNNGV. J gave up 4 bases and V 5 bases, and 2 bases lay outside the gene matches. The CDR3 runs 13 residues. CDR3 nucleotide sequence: TGTGCCAGCAGCCTTAGCGGGTACAATGAGCAGTTCTTC. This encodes CASSLSGYNEQFF.